This T cell receptor (beta chain) originates from a study of T cells in localized non-small cell lung cancer. Findings of the study overall: The greatest T cell clonality was found in uninvolved adjacent lung (higher than in tumor). Sequencing, confined to only one tumor region, leaves heterogeneity possible.

Sequenced by immunoSEQ multiplex PCR; TCRdb stores in-frame clones only, minus some. The table shows about 39,000 clones, with about four fifths occurring only once. On this clone itself: Its antigen is as yet unknown.

CDR3 length equals 15 residues. CDR1 SGHAT and CDR2 FQNNGV come from the germline V gene. V shed 4 bases and J 6 bases; nucleotides not matched to a gene: 9. Source: PBMCs, taken before any cancer treatment. The chain employs TRBV11-2 and TRBJ1-1; 9 bases line up with TRBD1. The source of this sequence is a woman aged 35 to 70 with stage II squamous cell lung carcinoma. The CDR3 spells CASSYRGRESAEAFF. In DNA form, the CDR3 reads TGTGCCAGCAGCTACAGGGGGCGCGAATCCGCTGAAGCTTTCTTT.